The sequence of this TCR beta chain was determined in a study of T cell responses to AZD1222 COVID-19 vaccine (dated by TCRdb to the early 2020s). With respect to the entire study: TCR sequencing was performed for more than 230 trial participants, of whom around 200 were given two doses of AZD1222 and around 25 were given two doses of MenACWY control vaccine. Trial participants were enrolled into age subgroups of 18-55, 56-69 and 70-plus years, which contained about 150, 27 and 61 TCR-sequenced participants, respectively.

On the study overall, not on this receptor specifically: Vaccine-associated CD4 TCRs spanned the whole spike protein, with dominant responses in regions 160-218 and 743-854. A significant rise in spike-specific TCR breadth and depth was observed after two AZD1222 doses relative to day 0 and relative to MenACWY recipients. Conclusions about previously exposed vaccinees were limited because only a handful of AZD1222 recipients were SARS-CoV-2 seropositive at baseline. Participants were mostly white British and included more females than males, and it was suggested by the authors that clonal diversity may have been underestimated. Reportedly, almost half of the unique spike-specific TCRs recognized epitopes lying outside the regions that are mutated in the B.1.351 and B.1.1.7 variants. Because no samples from the day 14 peak response were available, repertoires could be characterized only after the peak T cell response. The 56-69-year group was small, and its depth increase did not reach significance, likely because of low power.

The CDR3 regions of human TCRbeta chains were analyzed by immunosequencing. The published analysis was carried out like this. Repertoire TCRs were checked for matches against a reference library of SARS-CoV-2-specific TCRs that had been generated using the MIRA antigen-specificity platform. Breadth was defined as the fraction of unique TCRs that were SARS-CoV-2-associated. Depth was defined as the fraction of total T cells that were SARS-CoV-2-associated. Each spike-specific TCR was assigned to its reactive spike region and to a CD4 or CD8 class using the MIRA data. Log10-transformed breadth and depth values were compared by one-way ANOVA with Sidak's multiple comparisons tests. TCRdb mirrors the immuneACCESS table, restricted to in-frame sequences. Some clones are absent from its copies; in checked studies, under half trace to an unresolved V gene, and the reason for the others is unknown. V, J and clone size are those of that table, while D and trimming were read from the DNA. For this sample the table gives about 190,000 clones, of which about nine tenths were detected only once. In total, the top ten clones hold approximately 2.5% of the sample.

CDR1 MNHEY and CDR2 SVGEGT are derived from the germline V gene. Ends trimmed: V by 0 bases, J by 9 bases; bases unmatched to a gene: 10. From the cysteine through the phenylalanine, the CDR3 covers 15 amino acids. The kept DNA is CDR3 alone, 45 bases in frame from the first base. On this clone itself: Its antigen has not been determined. No much larger clonotype is one base removed from it; base qualities were not supplied.

This specimen's time point label, interpreted: baseline before first vaccination. Reading the label with the study, this specimen's treatment or condition is: meningococcal conjugate vaccine given as trial control. Vaccinee samples were obtained from the UK trials COV001 and COV002, which included a single-blind randomized controlled phase 2/3 trial of AZD1222 (ChAdOx1 nCoV-19) in healthy adults. Trial participant PBMC samples were collected at day 0 and day 28 after the second dose for TCRbeta chain sequencing. The TCR originated in an adult in good health. The receptor chain draws on TRBV6-2 or TRBV6-3 and TRBJ2-5, with TRBD2 matching 7 junction bases. The specimen was peripheral blood, collected on day 0 of MenACWY control vaccination. CDR3 protein: CASSYSEQTSGAQYF. The DNA sequence is TGTGCCAGCAGTTACTCTGAACAGACCAGCGGGGCCCAGTACTTC.